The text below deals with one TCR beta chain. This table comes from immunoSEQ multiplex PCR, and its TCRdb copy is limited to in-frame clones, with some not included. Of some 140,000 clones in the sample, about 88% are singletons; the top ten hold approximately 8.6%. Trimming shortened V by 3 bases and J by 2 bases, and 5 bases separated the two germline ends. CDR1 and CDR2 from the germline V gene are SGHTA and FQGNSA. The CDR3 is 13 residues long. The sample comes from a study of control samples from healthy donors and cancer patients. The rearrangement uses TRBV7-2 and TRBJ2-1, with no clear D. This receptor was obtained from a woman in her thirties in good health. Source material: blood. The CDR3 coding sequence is TGTGCCAGCAGCTTCATCGCCTACAATGAGCAGTTCTTC. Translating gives CASSFIAYNEQFF. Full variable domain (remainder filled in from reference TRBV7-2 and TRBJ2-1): GAGVSQSPSNKVTEKGKDVELRCDPISGHTALYWYRQSLGQGLEFLIYFQGNSAPDKSGLPSDRFSAERTGGSVSTLTIQRTQQEDSAVYLCASSFIAYNEQFFGPGTRLTVL.